This T cell receptor (beta chain) was captured by sequencing in a study of cytomegalovirus exposure and HLA in healthy donors. PCR employed 60 Vbeta and 13 Jbeta primers. Generated by immunoSEQ multiplex PCR, the TCRdb table keeps only in-frame clones and is missing some. Of 150,000 to 200,000 clones detected, around 80% appear once; the ten largest clones hold 4.5% to 6%. Study-wide results and caveats: A list of 150 to 200 TCR beta chains associated with cytomegalovirus was given. Reported results showed that the classifier diagnosed cytomegalovirus status with high specificity and sensitivity.

Germline CDR1 and CDR2: LNHDA and SQIVND (reference sequence). The CDR3 contains 13 residues. With 9 bases clipped from V and 5 bases from J, the junction kept 8 bases outside the gene matches. In the case of this clone: The antigen remains undetermined.

The TCR originated in a man aged 35-49 years in good health and CMV-seronegative. Sequenced input: PBMCs. The chain joins TRBV19 to TRBJ1-2; 8 bases are a match to TRBD1. The CDR3 DNA sequence: TGTGCCAGCAAAGACAGGGGCGAATATGGCTACACCTTC. Protein product: CASKDRGEYGYTF.